Below, 14 T cell receptor beta chains from the same sample are listed, as sequenced in a study of T-cell memory formation after mild COVID-19. TCRdb processed the 5' RACE reads anew with MiXCR; each CDR3 protein has one entry. The table lists about 350,000 distinct CDR3 sequences, 14% of them singletons. Sequencing used PBMCs or a T cell subset sorted from them (not recorded which). These TCRs come from a man between 18 and 35 years old who had mild COVID-19 (a few samples of this study predate the infection). Cell type and time point are not known.

This clonotype was found a few times. V usage is TRBV27 and J usage is TRBJ2-7; 9 nucleotides agree with TRBD2. In germline, CDR1 is MNHEY, CDR2 SMNVEV (reference sequence). Germline trimming cut 7 bases from V and 6 bases from J; bases unmatched to any gene: 13. CDR3 length: 15 amino acids. Here the CDR3 DNA reads TGTGCCAGCAAGGGTAGCGGGGGCCGCTTCGGCGAGCAGTACTTC. Its translation is CASKGSGGRFGEQYF.

This chain joins TRBV18 and TRBJ2-7; 10 bases are shared with TRBD1. The V gene end was trimmed by 4 bases and the J gene end by 5 bases; junction bases not matched to a gene: 5. This CDR3 region has 14 residues. Germline V CDR1 and CDR2: KGHSH, LQKENI. CDR3: CASSLDRGQDEQYF. CDR3 coding DNA: TGTGCCAGCTCACTCGACAGGGGGCAGGACGAGCAGTACTTC.

The chain employs TRBV3-1 and TRBJ2-2; possible D gene TRBD1, 6 bases. CDR3 length equals 16 residues. The V and J ends lost 2 bases and 6 bases respectively, with 16 bases between them. Germline values: CDR1 LGHDT, CDR2 YNNKEL (reference sequence). The CDR3 region has the DNA TGTGCCAGCAGCCAACCCCGAGGGGGTTTGTCCGGGGAGCTGTTTTTT. Translation: CASSQPRGGLSGELFF.

This rearrangement joins TRBV24-1 to TRBJ2-3, with 8 bases identical to TRBD1. The CDR3 consists of 14 residues. The germline CDR1 and CDR2 sequences are KGHDR and SFDVKD. V shed 5 bases, J shed 2 bases, and the junction held 2 bases outside the gene matches. CDR3 in DNA: TGTGCCACCAGTGGACAGGGGATCACAGATACGCAGTATTTT. It is translated as CATSGQGITDTQYF.

CDR3 coding DNA: TGCGCCAGCAGCCCTAGGGGGTCGGATGAAGCTTTCTTT. Protein product: CASSPRGSDEAFF. This chain connects TRBV4-3 to TRBJ1-1; possible D gene TRBD1, 6 bases. Germline CDR1 and CDR2: LGHNA and YSLEER. V was shortened by 4 bases and J by 7 bases, with 13 bases between the two germline ends. The CDR3 runs 13 residues.

The V and J genes are TRBV6-5 and TRBJ1-1, with 7 bases that match TRBD1. The CDR3 loop spans 14 amino acids. V lost 6 bases, J lost 6 bases, and 10 bases stayed unmatched. Germline lookup yields CDR1 MNHEY and CDR2 SVGAGI. CDR3 amino acids: CASRRQGGSAEAFF. DNA of the CDR3: TGTGCCAGCAGGCGTCAGGGGGGTTCAGCTGAAGCTTTCTTT.

In its sample, this clonotype was seen a few times. The chain employs TRBV5-4 and TRBJ1-2, with D possibly being TRBD1 (6 bases). CDR1 SGHNT and CDR2 YYREEE come from the germline V gene (reference sequence). The V end was cut by 0 bases, the J end by 0 bases, with 9 bases between. This CDR3 comprises 15 residues. The CDR3 spells CASSLGQAANYGYTF. DNA of the CDR3: TGTGCCAGCAGCTTGGGACAGGCTGCTAACTATGGCTACACCTTC.

The J gene is TRBJ1-2, the V gene TRBV12-3 or TRBV12-4; D gene uncertain. This CDR3 is built from 14 residues. Trimming pared 1 base from V and 6 bases from J, leaving 12 bases between. CDR3 bases: TGTGCCAGCAGTTTAGGGCCCGGGTGGCATGGCTACACCTTC. Translation gives CASSLGPGWHGYTF.

The gene calls are TRBV12-3 or TRBV12-4 and TRBJ1-1; D remains unclear. V gave up 5 bases and J gave up 4 bases, with 11 bases separating them. The CDR3 loop spans 13 amino acids. The CDR3 loop reads CASSPRTSTEAFF. The DNA of the CDR3 is TGTGCCAGCAGTCCGAGGACGAGCACTGAAGCTTTCTTT.

This clonotype was counted only a few times. The chain links TRBV6-6 to TRBJ1-1, with a tentative D call TRBD1 (5 bases). The CDR3 consists of 13 residues. Germline CDR1 reads MNHNY; CDR2 reads SVGAGI (reference sequence). Deletions cut 7 bases from V and 6 bases from J, with 15 bases between. The CDR3 coding sequence is TGTGCCAGCATACCATTCACGGGGGCTGAAGCTTTCTTT. This codes for CASIPFTGAEAFF.

The table lists this clonotype with a few counts. This chain connects TRBV18 to TRBJ1-2, with D uncertain. The CDR3 length is 15 residues. Germline V gene data show CDR1 as KGHSH and CDR2 as LQKENI. V lost 3 bases and J 0 bases, leaving 11 bases between the germline ends. The CDR3 here is CASSPSGGTNYGYTF. The CDR3 DNA reads as TGTGCCAGCTCACCCTCTGGCGGAACTAACTATGGCTACACCTTC. The complete variable domain, with remaining parts taken from reference TRBV18 and TRBJ1-2, reads NAGVMQNPRHLVRRRGQEARLRCSPMKGHSHVYWYRQLPEEGLKFMVYLQKENIIDESGMPKERFSAEFPKEGPSILRIQQVVRGDSAAYFCASSPSGGTNYGYTFGSGTRLTVV.

This clonotype was seen a handful of times. The rearrangement links TRBV6-1 to TRBJ1-5; D perhaps matches TRBD1 (5 bases). Trimming took 8 bases from V and 2 from J, leaving 16 bases between them. CDR1 is MNHNS and CDR2 is SASEGT in the germline V gene. The CDR3 loop spans 15 amino acids. The CDR3 DNA reads as TGTGCCAGCGGAGGGAGGGGCGCGGGCAATCAGCCCCAGCATTTT. Amino acids: CASGGRGAGNQPQHF.

V usage is TRBV7-9 and J usage is TRBJ2-3, with D possibly being TRBD1 (6 bases). Germline V gene sequence: CDR1 SEHNR, CDR2 FQNEAQ (reference sequence). CDR3 length: 17 amino acids. V was clipped by 1 base and J by 6 bases, with 20 bases between them. The CDR3 reads CASSLGVQVRQADTQYF. For the CDR3, the DNA is TGTGCCAGCAGCTTAGGGGTGCAGGTCCGACAGGCGGATACGCAGTATTTT.

In its sample, this clonotype was seen a few times. This chain links TRBV6-6 with TRBJ2-7, with 10 positions matching TRBD2. The germline V gene has CDR1 MNHNY and CDR2 SVGAGI (reference sequence). The length of the CDR3 is 15 residues. V dropped 4 bases and J dropped 0; count of bases not matched to a gene: 3. The CDR3 loop reads CASSSSGGASYEQYV. CDR3 coding DNA: TGTGCCAGCAGTTCCAGCGGGGGGGCCTCCTACGAGCAGTACGTC.